Following are 24 T cell receptor beta chains from one sample sequenced in a study of T cells in tuberculosis. Cells were sorted from thawed PBMC rested overnight and stained with GMM-loaded CD1B tetramer, viability dye and anti-CD3. C32 glucose monomycolate from Rhodococcus equi was loaded onto the CD1B tetramers. Clones were sequenced by immunoSEQ multiplex PCR, and TCRdb holds only the in-frame ones, with some missing. The repertoire holds 80,000 to 90,000 clones, with roughly 91% as singletons. Sequenced input: CD1b-GMM tetramer-negative cells sorted from PBMCs. These receptors came from an adult woman with latent tuberculosis.

V usage is TRBV6-1 and J usage is TRBJ1-2; a weak D match, TRBD1 (6 bases). Germline V CDR1 and CDR2: MNHNS, SASEGT. CDR3 size: 12 residues. Trimming took off 8 bases at V and 4 bases at J, with 11 bases between the two ends. The CDR3 DNA reads as TGTGCCAGCGCGGACAGTATCTATGGCTACACCTTC. The encoded protein is CASADSIYGYTF.

The chain joins TRBV6-5 to TRBJ2-7, with a weak D call TRBD2 (5 bases). CDR1 and CDR2 (germline): MNHEY, SVGAGI. V shed 2 bases and J shed 0 bases, with 14 bases lying between them. There are 16 residues in the CDR3. CDR3: CASSYEAVLSSYEQYF. DNA for the CDR3: TGTGCCAGCAGTTACGAAGCGGTGTTGAGCTCCTACGAGCAGTACTTC.

The CDR3: CSATAGYEQYF. Here the CDR3 DNA reads TGCAGTGCTACAGCGGGGTACGAGCAGTACTTC. The chain is built from TRBV20-1 and TRBJ2-7; 7 bases map to TRBD2. The length of the CDR3 is 11 residues. From germline, CDR1 is DFQATT and CDR2 SNEGSKA (reference sequence). V lost 4 bases and J lost 4; bases outside the gene matches: 1.

The CDR3 here is CASSYGFDRAKYEQYF. CDR3 nucleotides: TGTGCCAGCAGTTACGGTTTCGACAGGGCAAAATACGAGCAGTACTTC. The chain joins TRBV6-5 to TRBJ2-7; 7 nucleotides match TRBD1. V gave up 2 bases and J gave up 4 bases; unmatched junction bases: 11. The CDR3 loop spans 16 amino acids. Germline V gene lookup returns CDR1 MNHEY and CDR2 SVGAGI.

The chain joins TRBV18 to TRBJ2-5, with 8 bases that match TRBD1. Germline CDR1 KGHSH, CDR2 LQKENI. The CDR3 extends over 16 amino acids. V dropped 1 base and J dropped 5; count of bases not matched to a gene: 9. The CDR3 DNA reads as TGTGCCAGCTCACCACTCGGACAGGGTCGTTTTGAGACCCAGTACTTC. Its translation: CASSPLGQGRFETQYF.

A single count supports this clone. The rearrangement joins TRBV25-1 to TRBJ1-2, with TRBD1 matching over 8 bases. The CDR3 spans 14 residues. After removal of 1 base from V and 8 bases from J, the junction contained 6 bases not matched to a gene. CDR1 and CDR2 (germline): MGHDK, SYGVNS. DNA of the CDR3: TGTGCCAGCAGTGAATCCTTGACAGGGGCCGGCTACACCTTC. It is translated as CASSESLTGAGYTF.

This clone was counted a single time. V is TRBV10-3 and J is TRBJ1-3; TRBD1 matches at 8 bases. The V and J ends lost 7 bases and 0 bases, in that order; junction bases with no gene match: 11. Germline V gene data show CDR1 as ENHRY and CDR2 as SYGVKD. CDR3 length equals 17 residues. Here the CDR3 DNA reads TGTGCCATCAAGGGGAGCGGACAGGGCTCCTCTGGAAACACCATATATTTT. Its translation: CAIKGSGQGSSGNTIYF.

The chain recombines TRBV25-1 with TRBJ1-6; a weak D match, TRBD1 (5 bases). Between the trimmed V and J ends, which lost 4 bases and 4 bases, there was a span of 14 bases. This CDR3 has 16 residues. Germline V CDR1 and CDR2: MGHDK, SYGVNS. The CDR3 sequence is CASSGPRVLYNSPLHF. The CDR3 nucleotides are TGTGCCAGCAGTGGGCCCAGGGTCTTGTATAATTCACCCCTCCACTTT.

V usage is TRBV15 and J usage is TRBJ2-1, with D tentatively TRBD2 (5 bases). The ends were cut back, 0 bases at V and 13 bases at J, with 13 bases in the middle. Per the germline V gene, CDR1 is LNHNV and CDR2 is YYDKDF (reference sequence). The CDR3 sequence is 13 residues long. CDR3 in amino acids: CATSRDLRVQQFF. In DNA form, the CDR3 reads TGTGCCACCAGCAGAGATTTGCGGGTCCAACAGTTCTTC.

The CDR3 protein is CASSWQKGGIKTQYF. The CDR3 coding sequence is TGCGCCAGCAGCTGGCAAAAGGGGGGGATAAAGACCCAGTACTTC. The rearrangement uses TRBV5-1 and TRBJ2-5; maybe TRBD2 (7 bases). This CDR3 has 15 residues. Per the germline V gene, CDR1 is SGHRS and CDR2 is YFSETQ. The V end was cut by 3 bases, the J end by 6 bases, with 18 bases between.

The rearrangement uses TRBV7-3 and TRBJ1-1; D uncertain. CDR1 and CDR2 from the germline V gene are SGHTA and FQGTGA. The CDR3 runs 13 residues. The V end was cut by 4 bases, the J end by 4 bases, with 10 bases between. CDR3 residues: CASSYSISTEAFF. As DNA, the CDR3 is TGTGCCAGCAGCTACTCCATCTCCACTGAAGCTTTCTTT.

This sequence joins TRBV6-6 and TRBJ2-3, with D perhaps matching TRBD1 (6 bases). CDR3 length: 14 amino acids. V lost 5 bases to trimming and J lost 6 bases, with 15 bases between them. Germline CDR1 MNHNY, CDR2 SVGAGI (reference sequence). In DNA, the CDR3 is TGTGCCAGCAGTCCTACAACAGGGTTGGATACGCAGTATTTT. Encoded protein: CASSPTTGLDTQYF.

This chain joins TRBV7-3 and TRBJ2-2; 7 bases agree with TRBD2. Germline V gives CDR1 SGHTA, CDR2 FQGTGA. The ends lost 2 bases at V and 4 bases at J; junction bases unmatched: 7. CDR3 length equals 16 residues. This chain's CDR3 is CASSLSGGLPTGELFF. The CDR3 region has the DNA TGTGCCAGCAGCTTATCGGGGGGACTTCCCACCGGGGAGCTGTTTTTT.

V usage is TRBV6-5 and J usage is TRBJ1-2; 8 bases align to TRBD1. Per germline, CDR1 MNHEY and CDR2 SVGAGI. The CDR3 is made up of 13 amino acids. J lost 8 bases, V lost 5 bases, and 7 bases had no gene match. The CDR3 coding sequence is TGTGCCAGCAGTAATAGACAGGGGTGGGGCTACACCTTC. Translation: CASSNRQGWGYTF.

The chain recombines TRBV28 with TRBJ1-1, with 8 bases that match TRBD1. Germline trimming cut 3 bases from V and 4 bases from J; bases unmatched to any gene: 4. The germline gives CDR1 MDHEN, CDR2 SYDVKM. The CDR3 totals 14 residues. The CDR3: CASSLDRVVTEAFF. The CDR3 DNA reads as TGTGCCAGCAGTTTGGACAGGGTGGTCACTGAAGCTTTCTTT.

The chain links TRBV19 to TRBJ2-1, with TRBD1 matching over 11 bases. This CDR3 is built from 15 residues. Germline values: CDR1 LNHDA, CDR2 SQIVND (reference sequence). Losses at the gene ends were 7 bases for V and 7 bases for J; bases not matched to a gene: 9. The CDR3 DNA sequence: TGTGCCAGTACCCTCCGGGACAGGGGGGGGAATGAGCAGTTCTTC. It yields the protein CASTLRDRGGNEQFF.

The chain links TRBV5-6 to TRBJ1-1; D possibly corresponds to TRBD1 (6 bases). Germline CDR1 reads SGHDT; CDR2 reads YYEEEE. Trimming left V 1 base short and J 6 bases short, with 13 bases between. This CDR3 region has 14 residues. The CDR3 reads CASSLRWEGAEAFF. Here the CDR3 DNA reads TGTGCCAGCAGCTTGCGCTGGGAGGGGGCTGAAGCTTTCTTT. The complete variable domain, with remaining parts taken from reference TRBV5-6 and TRBJ1-1, reads DAGVTQSPTHLIKTRGQQVTLRCSPKSGHDTVSWYQQALGQGPQFIFQYYEEEERQRGNFPDRFSGHQFPNYSSELNVNALLLGDSALYLCASSLRWEGAEAFFGQGTRLTVV.

The chain joins TRBV6-6 to TRBJ2-2, with a weak D call TRBD2 (7 bases). Germline-derived CDR1 and CDR2 are MNHNY and SVGAGI (reference sequence). The CDR3 covers 16 residues. The V end lost 0 bases, the J end lost 13 bases, and 21 bases lay between the germline ends. CDR3 sequence reads: CASSYSPVVGGPGLFF. In DNA, the CDR3 is TGTGCCAGCAGTTACTCACCGGTGGTGGGGGGGCCGGGGCTGTTTTTT.

V gene TRBV5-4 combines with J gene TRBJ2-5; 15 bases are a match to TRBD2. The CDR3 contains 16 residues. Trimming took 4 bases from V and 2 from J; bases not matched to a gene: 3. Germline V gives CDR1 SGHNT, CDR2 YYREEE (reference sequence). The CDR3 protein is CASSGTSGGLQETQYF. In DNA form, the CDR3 reads TGTGCCAGCAGCGGGACTAGCGGGGGGCTACAAGAGACCCAGTACTTC. The variable domain in full, completed from reference TRBV5-4 and TRBJ2-5, reads ETGVTQSPTHLIKTRGQQVTLRCSSQSGHNTVSWYQQALGQGPQFIFQYYREEENGRGNFPPRFSGLQFPNYSSELNVNALELDDSALYLCASSGTSGGLQETQYFGPGTRLLVL.

CDR3 DNA sequence: TGTGCCACCAGCAGAGATCTCAATGAAAAACTGTTTTTT. The encoded protein is CATSRDLNEKLFF. The chain uses TRBV15 and TRBJ1-4, with D uncertain. Germline-derived CDR1 and CDR2 are LNHNV and YYDKDF (reference sequence). V was clipped by 0 bases and J by 5 bases, with 4 bases between them. There are 13 residues in the CDR3.

The chain joins TRBV6-1 to TRBJ2-2; the D is unclear. V was shortened by 0 bases and J by 0 bases, with 5 bases between the two germline ends. Germline CDR1 reads MNHNS; CDR2 reads SASEGT. This CDR3 has 15 amino acids. The CDR3 sequence is CASSEARPNTGELFF. CDR3 nucleotides: TGTGCCAGCAGTGAAGCGCGGCCGAACACCGGGGAGCTGTTTTTT.

J is TRBJ2-1 and V is TRBV25-1, with 10 bases aligning to TRBD1. The CDR3 is 16 amino acids. Trimming cost V 0 bases and J 7 bases; bases outside gene matches: 6. The germline gives CDR1 MGHDK, CDR2 SYGVNS. The CDR3 region is CASSEYGGQGLNEQFF. CDR3 bases: TGTGCCAGCAGTGAATACGGGGGACAGGGGCTGAATGAGCAGTTCTTC.

The CDR3 reads CASSLAGSLYNEQFF. Written as DNA, the CDR3 is TGTGCCAGCAGCTTAGCGGGGAGTCTGTACAATGAGCAGTTCTTC. The genes are TRBV7-8 and TRBJ2-1, with D possibly TRBD2 on 5 matching bases. The germline CDR1 and CDR2 sequences are SGHVS and FQNEAQ. Trimming removed 0 bases at V and 4 bases at J, with 10 bases between. CDR3 length: 15 amino acids.

This sequence joins TRBV9 and TRBJ2-4; a weak D match, TRBD2 (5 bases). Looked up from germline, CDR1 is SGDLS and CDR2 is YYNGEE. The ends were cut back, 3 bases at V and 3 bases at J, with 10 bases in the middle. The CDR3 runs to 14 residues. The CDR3 protein is CASSAGGSKNIQYF. The CDR3 DNA is TGTGCCAGCAGCGCAGGTGGGAGCAAAAACATTCAGTACTTC. Together with reference TRBV9 and TRBJ2-4, the CDR3 gives the full variable domain: DSGVTQTPKHLITATGQRVTLRCSPRSGDLSVYWYQQSLDQGLQFLIQYYNGEERAKGNILERFSAQQFPDLHSELNLSSLELGDSALYFCASSAGGSKNIQYFGAGTRLSVL.